Listed below are T cell receptor beta chains from one sample, sequenced in a study of T cell repertoires in cytomegalovirus infection. Their cognate antigens are unknown. TCRdb called the reads again in MiXCR, with one record for every CDR3 protein. The sample includes around 800,000 distinct CDR3 sequences, 32% of them seen just once. The sample here was cultured CD8+ T cells from PBMCs, taken from culture after CMV antigen stimulation. All receptors come from a human donor in good health (CMV status not recorded). Some clones in this sample may be carry-over from other donors' samples. CDR3s include the opening cysteine and the closing phenylalanine or tryptophan. Each record gives: J gene, clone size, V gene, D gene, CDR3 DNA, CDR3 protein. D genes are given only for firm matches. Rows may omit the clone size; those that give it use once, few, many or a size class.

TRBJ2-5,many,TRBV7-8,TRBD2,TGTGCCAGCAGGAGACTAGCGGGGGGGCCAAGGGAGACCCAGTACTTC,CASRRLAGGPRETQYF
TRBJ1-5,many,TRBV7-2,-,TGTGCCAGCAGCTGGCACGGTGCGGGCAATCAGCCCCAGCATTTT,CASSWHGAGNQPQHF
TRBJ1-2,-,TRBV7-4,-,TGTGCCAGCACCCAGCCCGGGACTTCCACCCCTTATGGCTACACCTTC,CASTQPGTSTPYGYTF
TRBJ1-5,-,TRBV28,-,TGTGCCAGCATTCAGGACACGCTCAATCAGCCCCAGCATTTT,CASIQDTLNQPQHF
TRBJ1-1,-,TRBV6-2/TRBV6-3,-,TGTGCCAGCACCCAGTTAAGAGAGCGGACCGGACAGCTGAACACTGAAGCTTTCTTT,CASTQLRERTGQLNTEAFF
TRBJ2-3,-,TRBV7-6,-,TGTGCCAGCAGCTTAGCCTCAGGGGAGGGTCGCACAGATACGCAGTATTTT,CASSLASGEGRTDTQYF
TRBJ2-7,-,TRBV5-4,-,TGTGCCAGCAGCTTTTGGGGAGATGACGAGCAGTACTTC,CASSFWGDDEQYF
TRBJ1-2,-,TRBV7-3,-,TGTGCCAGCAGCTCGAGGGGGGGCCATGGCTACACCTTC,CASSSRGGHGYTF
TRBJ1-5,many,TRBV7-2,-,TGTGCCAGCATACACAGGCCTGCCCACCGGGAGCCCCAGCATTTT,CASIHRPAHREPQHF
TRBJ2-2,-,TRBV29-1,TRBD1,TGCAGCGTTGAAGGGACAGGGTCGGTCGCCGGGGAGCTGTTTTTT,CSVEGTGSVAGELFF
TRBJ2-7,few,TRBV2,TRBD2,TGTGCCAGCCGGGGGGGGGCGTACGAGCAGTACTTC,CASRGGAYEQYF
TRBJ1-2,few,TRBV6-5,-,TGTGCCAGCAGTGACTCAGGGAATGGCTACACCTTC,CASSDSGNGYTF
TRBJ2-6,few,TRBV9,-,TGTGCCAGCAGCGTATCTACGGGGTTGGGTGGGGCCAACGTCCTGACTTTC,CASSVSTGLGGANVLTF
TRBJ2-1,-,TRBV5-4,-,TGTGCCAGCAGCTTTAGACCAGACGCCTACAATGAGCAGTTCTTC,CASSFRPDAYNEQFF
TRBJ2-1,few,TRBV10-3,-,TGTGCCATTTCCTGGGGAAGGGCCGACAATGAGCAGTTCTTC,CAISWGRADNEQFF
TRBJ1-5,-,TRBV27,TRBD1,TGTGCCAGCAGTTTTACCCGCCAGGGGGTGGGTCAGCCCCAGCATTTT,CASSFTRQGVGQPQHF
TRBJ2-1,few,TRBV6-5,-,TGTGCCAGCAGTTACGGGGACTTAGGGGGGTACAATGAGCAGTTCTTC,CASSYGDLGGYNEQFF
TRBJ2-1,few,TRBV4-1,-,TGCGCCAGCAGTGCACAACCGGGCAGGGACTTCTACAATGAGCAGTTCTTC,CASSAQPGRDFYNEQFF
TRBJ2-1,-,TRBV10-3,TRBD1,TGTGCCATCAGGGACAGGGAAGGTGCGGACAATGAGCAGTTCTTC,CAIRDREGADNEQFF
TRBJ1-2,-,TRBV19,-,TGTGCCAGTATCAACCCCGACCGGGGGAGTATTTATGGCTACACCTTC,CASINPDRGSIYGYTF
TRBJ1-1,-,TRBV15,TRBD1,TGTGCCACGAACTGGGACAGGGGCACTGAAGCTTTCTTT,CATNWDRGTEAFF
TRBJ1-2,-,TRBV4-3,TRBD1,TGCGCCAGCAGCCATGAAGGGACAGGGGTTTATGGCTACACCTTC,CASSHEGTGVYGYTF
TRBJ1-6,-,TRBV6-1,-,TGTGCCAGCAGCCCCGGGCGGAGGTTTACCTCCTATAATTCACCCCTCCACTTT,CASSPGRRFTSYNSPLHF
TRBJ2-3,few,TRBV2,-,TGTGCCAGCTTCCATGGGAGCACAGATACGCAGTATTTT,CASFHGSTDTQYF
TRBJ2-6,few,TRBV29-1,TRBD1,TGCAGCGTCGTGACGACAGGGGAGAAATCTGGGGCCAACGTCCTGACTTTC,CSVVTTGEKSGANVLTF
TRBJ2-2,once,TRBV28,-,TGTGCCAGCCTCCCTCGGCTCGAAAACACCGGGGAGCTGTTTTTT,CASLPRLENTGELFF
TRBJ1-2,-,TRBV19,-,TGTGCCAGTAGCATTCTCGGGGGGCAGAACTATGGCTACACCTTC,CASSILGGQNYGYTF
TRBJ1-6,-,TRBV19,TRBD1,TGTGCCAGTAGTATCTCTTCCGGGACAGGTGATTCACCCCTCCACTTT,CASSISSGTGDSPLHF
TRBJ2-2,few,TRBV4-3,TRBD1,TGCGCCAGCAGCCAAGCACGGGACAGAAACACCGGGGAGCTGTTTTTT,CASSQARDRNTGELFF
TRBJ1-2,few,TRBV4-2,-,TGTGCCAGCAGCCAAGCAACGGGGGGCGGCAGCTATGGCTACACCTTC,CASSQATGGGSYGYTF
TRBJ1-1,-,TRBV27,-,TGTGCCAGCAGTTTGGGGACAACACGAGAGGCTTTCTTT,CASSLGTTREAFF
TRBJ2-2,-,TRBV7-9,-,TGTGCCAGCAGCTTAATTGGAGGGGGCCTCACCGGGGAGCTGTTTTTT,CASSLIGGGLTGELFF
TRBJ1-1,-,TRBV7-9,TRBD1,TGTGCCAGCACCCCCCCAAGGACAGGGGAGAACACTGAAGCTTTCTTT,CASTPPRTGENTEAFF